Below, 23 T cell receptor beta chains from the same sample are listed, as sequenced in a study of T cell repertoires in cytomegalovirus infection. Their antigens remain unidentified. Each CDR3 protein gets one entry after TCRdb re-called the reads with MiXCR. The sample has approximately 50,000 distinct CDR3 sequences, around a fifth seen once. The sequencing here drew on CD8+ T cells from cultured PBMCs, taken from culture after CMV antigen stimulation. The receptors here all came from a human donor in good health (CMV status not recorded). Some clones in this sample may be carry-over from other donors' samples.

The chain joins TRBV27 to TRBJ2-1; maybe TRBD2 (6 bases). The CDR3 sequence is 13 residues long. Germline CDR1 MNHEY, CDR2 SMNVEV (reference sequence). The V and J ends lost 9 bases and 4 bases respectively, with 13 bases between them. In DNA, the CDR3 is TGTGCCAGTGGGGGGTACTTATACAATGAGCAGTTCTTC. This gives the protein CASGGYLYNEQFF.

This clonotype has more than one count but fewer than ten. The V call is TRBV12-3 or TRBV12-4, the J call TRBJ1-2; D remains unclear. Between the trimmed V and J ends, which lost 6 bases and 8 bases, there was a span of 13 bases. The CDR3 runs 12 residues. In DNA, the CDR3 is TGTGCCAGCAGCCCCGACCGGACCGGCTACACCTTC. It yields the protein CASSPDRTGYTF.

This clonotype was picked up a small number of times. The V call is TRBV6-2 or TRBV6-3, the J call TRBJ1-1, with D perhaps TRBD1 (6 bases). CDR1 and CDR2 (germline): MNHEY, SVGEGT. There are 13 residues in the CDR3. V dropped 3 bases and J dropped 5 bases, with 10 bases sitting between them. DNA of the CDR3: TGTGCCAGCAGTTATGGGGGGGCGACTGAAGCTTTCTTT. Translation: CASSYGGATEAFF.

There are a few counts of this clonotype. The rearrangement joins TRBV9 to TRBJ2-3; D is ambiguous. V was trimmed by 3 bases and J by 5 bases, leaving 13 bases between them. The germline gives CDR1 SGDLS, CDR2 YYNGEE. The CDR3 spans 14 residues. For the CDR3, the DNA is TGTGCCAGCAGCGGGAGTGCAGAAAGAGATACGCAGTATTTT. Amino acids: CASSGSAERDTQYF.

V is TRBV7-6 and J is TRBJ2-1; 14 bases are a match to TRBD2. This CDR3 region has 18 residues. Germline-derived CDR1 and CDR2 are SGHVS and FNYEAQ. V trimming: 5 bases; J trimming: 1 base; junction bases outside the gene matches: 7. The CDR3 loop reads CASSVTSGGAISYNEQFF. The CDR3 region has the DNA TGTGCCAGCAGCGTGACTAGCGGGGGGGCTATTTCCTACAATGAGCAGTTCTTC.

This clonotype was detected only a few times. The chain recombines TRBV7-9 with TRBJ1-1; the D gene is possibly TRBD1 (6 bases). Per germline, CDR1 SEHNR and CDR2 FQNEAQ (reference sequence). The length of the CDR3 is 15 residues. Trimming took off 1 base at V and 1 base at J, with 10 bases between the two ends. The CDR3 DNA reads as TGTGCCAGCAGCTTAGGTGCCAGGGGGAACACTGAAGCTTTCTTT. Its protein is CASSLGARGNTEAFF.

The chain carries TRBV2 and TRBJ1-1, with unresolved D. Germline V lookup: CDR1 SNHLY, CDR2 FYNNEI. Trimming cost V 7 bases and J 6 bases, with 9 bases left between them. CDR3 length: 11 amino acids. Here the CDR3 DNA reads TGTGCCAGCATCCTTAGGGCTGAAGCTTTCTTT. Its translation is CASILRAEAFF.

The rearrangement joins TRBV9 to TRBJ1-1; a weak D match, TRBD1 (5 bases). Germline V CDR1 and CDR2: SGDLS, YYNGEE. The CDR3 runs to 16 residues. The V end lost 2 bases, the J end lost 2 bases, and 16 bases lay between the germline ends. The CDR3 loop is CASSVQDIIFNTEAFF. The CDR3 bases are TGTGCCAGCAGCGTTCAGGACATAATTTTCAACACTGAAGCTTTCTTT. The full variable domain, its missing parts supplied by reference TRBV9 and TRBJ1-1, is DSGVTQTPKHLITATGQRVTLRCSPRSGDLSVYWYQQSLDQGLQFLIQYYNGEERAKGNILERFSAQQFPDLHSELNLSSLELGDSALYFCASSVQDIIFNTEAFFGQGTRLTVV.

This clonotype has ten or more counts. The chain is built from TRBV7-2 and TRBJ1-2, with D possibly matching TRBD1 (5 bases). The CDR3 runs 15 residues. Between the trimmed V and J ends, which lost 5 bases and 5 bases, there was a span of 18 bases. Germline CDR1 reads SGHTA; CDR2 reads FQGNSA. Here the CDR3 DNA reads TGTGCCAGCAGCCCAAGGGAGTTGAGGGGTTATGGCTACACCTTC. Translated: CASSPRELRGYGYTF.

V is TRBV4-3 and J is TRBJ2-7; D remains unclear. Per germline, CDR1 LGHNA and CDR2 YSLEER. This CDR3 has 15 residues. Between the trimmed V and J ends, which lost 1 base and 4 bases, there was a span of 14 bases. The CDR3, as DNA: TGCGCCAGCAGCCAAGGGTTTAGCAGGCAATACGAGCAGTACTTC. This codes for CASSQGFSRQYEQYF.

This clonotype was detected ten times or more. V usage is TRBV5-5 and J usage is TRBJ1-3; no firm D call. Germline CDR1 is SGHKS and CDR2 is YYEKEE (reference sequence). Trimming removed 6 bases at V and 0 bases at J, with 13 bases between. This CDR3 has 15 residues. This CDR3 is CASNVGSRSGNTIYF. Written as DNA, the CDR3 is TGTGCCAGCAACGTGGGGTCCCGCTCTGGAAACACCATATATTTT.

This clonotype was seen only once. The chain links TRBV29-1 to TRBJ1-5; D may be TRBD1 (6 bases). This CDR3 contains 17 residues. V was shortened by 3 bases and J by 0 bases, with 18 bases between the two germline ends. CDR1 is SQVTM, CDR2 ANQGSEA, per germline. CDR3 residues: CSVEGRGYHDSNQPQHF. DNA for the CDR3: TGCAGCGTTGAGGGGAGGGGGTACCATGATAGCAATCAGCCCCAGCATTTT. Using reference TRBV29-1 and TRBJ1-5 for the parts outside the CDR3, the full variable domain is SAVISQKPSRDICQRGTSLTIQCQVDSQVTMMFWYRQQPGQSLTLIATANQGSEATYESGFVIDKFPISRPNLTFSTLTVSNMSPEDSSIYLCSVEGRGYHDSNQPQHFGDGTRLSIL.

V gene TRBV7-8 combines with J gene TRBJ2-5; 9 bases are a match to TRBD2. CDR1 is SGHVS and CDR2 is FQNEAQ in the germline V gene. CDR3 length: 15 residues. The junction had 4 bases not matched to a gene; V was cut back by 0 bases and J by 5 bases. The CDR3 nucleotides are TGTGCCAGCAGCTTAGCCGCGGGGGGGCGTGAGACCCAGTACTTC. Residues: CASSLAAGGRETQYF.

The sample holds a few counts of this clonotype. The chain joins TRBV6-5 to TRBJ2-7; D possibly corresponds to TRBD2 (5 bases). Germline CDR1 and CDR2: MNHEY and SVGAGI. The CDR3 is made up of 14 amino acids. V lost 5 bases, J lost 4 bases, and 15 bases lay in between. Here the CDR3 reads CASSDLLGEYEQYF. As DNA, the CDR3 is TGTGCCAGCAGTGACCTCCTCGGGGAATACGAGCAGTACTTC.

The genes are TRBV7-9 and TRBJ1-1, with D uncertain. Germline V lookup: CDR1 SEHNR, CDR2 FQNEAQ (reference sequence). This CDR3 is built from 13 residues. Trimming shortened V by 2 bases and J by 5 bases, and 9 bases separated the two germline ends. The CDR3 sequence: CASSLMAATEAFF. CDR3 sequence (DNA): TGTGCCAGCAGCTTAATGGCCGCGACTGAAGCTTTCTTT.

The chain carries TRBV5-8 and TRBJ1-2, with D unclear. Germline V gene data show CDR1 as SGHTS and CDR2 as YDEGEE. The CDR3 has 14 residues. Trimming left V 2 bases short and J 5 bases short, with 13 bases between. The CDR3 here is CASSFGGQAYGYTF. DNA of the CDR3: TGTGCCAGCAGCTTTGGAGGGCAGGCTTATGGCTACACCTTC.

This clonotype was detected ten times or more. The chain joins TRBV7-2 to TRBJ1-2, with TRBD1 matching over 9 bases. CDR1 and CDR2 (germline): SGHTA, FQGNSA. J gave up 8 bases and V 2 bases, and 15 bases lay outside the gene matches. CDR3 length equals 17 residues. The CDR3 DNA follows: TGTGCCAGCAGCTTAAATACCATCTTCCGGGACAGGGTCGGCTACACCTTC. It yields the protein CASSLNTIFRDRVGYTF.

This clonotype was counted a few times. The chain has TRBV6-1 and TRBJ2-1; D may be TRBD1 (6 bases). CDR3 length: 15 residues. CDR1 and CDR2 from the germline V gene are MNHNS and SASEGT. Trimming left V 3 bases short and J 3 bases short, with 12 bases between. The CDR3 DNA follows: TGTGCCAGCAGTGAGATGCAGGGGTTCTACAATGAGCAGTTCTTC. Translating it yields CASSEMQGFYNEQFF.

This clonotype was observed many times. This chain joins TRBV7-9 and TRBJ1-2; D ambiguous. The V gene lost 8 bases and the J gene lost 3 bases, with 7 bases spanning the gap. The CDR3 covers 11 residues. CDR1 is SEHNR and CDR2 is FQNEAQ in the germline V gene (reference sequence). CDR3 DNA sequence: TGTGCCAGCGATGAGGACTATGGCTACACCTTC. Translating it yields CASDEDYGYTF. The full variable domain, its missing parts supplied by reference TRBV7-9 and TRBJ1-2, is DTGVSQNPRHKITKRGQNVTFRCDPISEHNRLYWYRQTLGQGPEFLTYFQNEAQLEKSRLLSDRFSAERPKGSFSTLEIQRTEQGDSAMYLCASDEDYGYTFGSGTRLTVV.

CDR3 in DNA: TGTGCCAGCAGCTTAGCGGGGGGGCCAAGTAACTACGAGCAGTACTTC. Translation: CASSLAGGPSNYEQYF. The V and J genes are TRBV7-2 and TRBJ2-7; tentatively, D is TRBD2 (7 bases). Between the trimmed V and J ends, which lost 0 bases and 3 bases, there was a span of 15 bases. CDR1 SGHTA and CDR2 FQGNSA come from the germline V gene. CDR3 length equals 16 residues. The full variable domain, completed using reference TRBV7-2 and TRBJ2-7, is GAGVSQSPSNKVTEKGKDVELRCDPISGHTALYWYRQSLGQGLEFLIYFQGNSAPDKSGLPSDRFSAERTGGSVSTLTIQRTQQEDSAVYLCASSLAGGPSNYEQYFGPGTRLTVT.

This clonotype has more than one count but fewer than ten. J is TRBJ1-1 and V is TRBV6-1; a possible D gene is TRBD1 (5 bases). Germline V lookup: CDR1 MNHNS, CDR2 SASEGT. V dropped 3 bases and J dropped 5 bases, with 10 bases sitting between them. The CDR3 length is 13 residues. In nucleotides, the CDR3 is TGTGCCAGCAGTGAGACTTACAGGACTGAAGCTTTCTTT. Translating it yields CASSETYRTEAFF.

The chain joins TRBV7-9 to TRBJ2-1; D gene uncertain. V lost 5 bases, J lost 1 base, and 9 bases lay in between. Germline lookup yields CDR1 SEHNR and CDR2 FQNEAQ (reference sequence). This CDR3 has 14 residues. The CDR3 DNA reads TGTGCCAGCAGCGTCCGTAGGTCCTACAATGAGCAGTTCTTC. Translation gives CASSVRRSYNEQFF.

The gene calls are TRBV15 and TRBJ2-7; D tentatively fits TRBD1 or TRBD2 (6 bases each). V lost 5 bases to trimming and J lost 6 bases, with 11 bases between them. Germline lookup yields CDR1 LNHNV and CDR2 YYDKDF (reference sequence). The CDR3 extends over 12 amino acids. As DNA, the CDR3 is TGTGCCACCAGCCCCGGGGGCGGCGAGCAGTACTTC. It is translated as CATSPGGGEQYF.